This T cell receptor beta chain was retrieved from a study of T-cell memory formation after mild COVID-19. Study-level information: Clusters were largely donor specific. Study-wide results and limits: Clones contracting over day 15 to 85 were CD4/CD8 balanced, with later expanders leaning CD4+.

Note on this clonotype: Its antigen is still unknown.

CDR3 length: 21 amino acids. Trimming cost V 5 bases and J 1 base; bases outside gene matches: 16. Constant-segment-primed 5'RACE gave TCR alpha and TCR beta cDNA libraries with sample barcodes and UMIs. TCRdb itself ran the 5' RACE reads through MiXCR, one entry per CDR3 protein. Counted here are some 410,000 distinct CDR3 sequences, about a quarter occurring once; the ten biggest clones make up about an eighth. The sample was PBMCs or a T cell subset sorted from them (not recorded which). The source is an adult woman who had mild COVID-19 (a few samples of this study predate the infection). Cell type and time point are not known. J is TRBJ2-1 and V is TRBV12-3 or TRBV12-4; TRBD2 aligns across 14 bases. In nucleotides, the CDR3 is TGTGCCAGCAGTACATTCCCGGGACTAGCGGGGGACCATCTTTCCTACAATGAGCAGTTCTTC. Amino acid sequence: CASSTFPGLAGDHLSYNEQFF.